This T cell receptor beta chain was recovered during a study of regulatory T cells in long-lasting Graves disease. This clonotype appeared many times. Antigen: not known. This CDR3 contains 15 residues. Trimming took 3 bases from V and 5 from J, leaving 16 bases between them. Germline V gene lookup returns CDR1 KGHDR and CDR2 SFDVKD. The time point: persistent/refractory GD, antithyroid drugs over 5 years with positive TRAb. PBMC RNA served as the TCR library source. Relying on iRepertoire HTBI primers and Arm-PCR of CDR3 regions, the team built TCR beta libraries. TCRdb re-analysed the multiplex PCR reads in MiXCR, keeping a single row per CDR3 protein. The sample includes over 300,000 distinct CDR3 sequences, around a fifth of them seen just once. Study-level points and caveats: Repertoires from persistent disease leaned toward TRBV28, TRBJ1-2 and TRBJ2-5.

The chain employs TRBV24-1 and TRBJ2-7; tentative D call: TRBD1 (6 bases). The sample was peripheral blood mononuclear cells (PBMCs), taken when the disease was refractory, from a patient treated with antithyroid drugs. This clonotype was sampled from a female donor with Graves disease. The CDR3 nucleotides are TGTGCCACCAGTGATCACAGGGACCCTCTCGACGAGCAGTACTTC. Encoded protein: CATSDHRDPLDEQYF.